These 30 T cell receptor beta chains were sequenced from one sample in a study of identical twins (dated by TCRdb to the mid-2010s). Library creation used 5' RACE. This sample was sequenced with an Illumina HiSeq 2000. Starting from the raw public reads, TCRdb applied fastp trimming at Q25, assembled clones with MiXCR and retained in-frame beta chains. A single entry per CDR3 protein holds the most common genes and DNA from its merged rows. The sample includes some 630,000 distinct CDR3 sequences, with 7.1% observed a single time. Clones ranked in the top ten supply 1.6% of the sample. These data were likewise used in another study, on yellow fever vaccine responses in identical twins.

Material: PBMCs. These receptors were taken from a young woman in good health.

This clonotype was seen repeatedly, ten times or more. This chain uses TRBV11-2 with TRBJ2-2; D remains ambiguous. The CDR3 length is 16 residues. Trimming removed 0 bases at V and 2 bases at J, with 10 bases between. Germline V gene sequence: CDR1 SGHAT, CDR2 FQNNGV. CDR3 in amino acids: CASSLDGRQNTGELFF. CDR3 bases: TGTGCCAGCAGCTTAGATGGCAGGCAAAACACCGGGGAGCTGTTTTTT.

This rearrangement joins TRBV20-1 to TRBJ1-5; a weak D match, TRBD1 (5 bases). The CDR3 runs 13 residues. Trimming pared 6 bases from V and 4 bases from J, leaving 13 bases between. The germline CDR1 and CDR2 sequences are DFQATT and SNEGSKA (reference sequence). The CDR3 DNA sequence: TGCAGTGCCCAGCCAGGGCCTAATCAGCCCCAGCATTTT. Its translation is CSAQPGPNQPQHF.

The J gene is TRBJ2-1, the V gene TRBV15; either TRBD1 or TRBD2 may fit D (5 bases each). The CDR3 has 14 amino acids. Trimming shortened V by 2 bases and J by 5 bases, and 10 bases separated the two germline ends. Germline lookup yields CDR1 LNHNV and CDR2 YYDKDF (reference sequence). The CDR3 sequence is CATSRKLGDNEQFF. The CDR3 nucleotides are TGTGCCACCAGCAGAAAACTAGGGGACAATGAGCAGTTCTTC. The variable domain in full, with the rest retrieved from reference TRBV15 and TRBJ2-1, is DAMVIQNPRYQVTQFGKPVTLSCSQTLNHNVMYWYQQKSSQAPKLLFHYYDKDFNNEADTPDNFQSRRPNTSFCFLDIRSPGLGDTAMYLCATSRKLGDNEQFFGPGTRLTVL.

This clonotype was counted many times. V gene TRBV2 combines with J gene TRBJ2-7, with D hard to call. Germline values: CDR1 SNHLY, CDR2 FYNNEI. The CDR3 has 12 amino acids. Trimming left V 6 bases short and J 4 bases short, with 10 bases between. Written as DNA, the CDR3 is TGTGCCAGCAGGAGGTTATCATACGAGCAGTACGTC. Translating it yields CASRRLSYEQYV.

The sample holds a few counts of this clonotype. The rearrangement links TRBV15 to TRBJ2-3; D remains unclear. V lost 0 bases to trimming and J lost 1 base, with 11 bases between them. CDR3 length equals 16 residues. Germline V CDR1 and CDR2: LNHNV, YYDKDF (reference sequence). The CDR3 nucleotides are TGTGCCACCAGCAGAGACGGCGGTGGGGGCACAGATACGCAGTATTTT. It yields the protein CATSRDGGGGTDTQYF.

This clonotype was counted many times. This rearrangement joins TRBV5-1 to TRBJ2-5, with 11 bases fitting TRBD1. The length of the CDR3 is 15 residues. CDR1 SGHRS and CDR2 YFSETQ come from the germline V gene. Trimming cost V 4 bases and J 5 bases; bases outside gene matches: 7. The CDR3 DNA reads TGCGCCAGCAGCGGAAGGACAGGGGGCCTGGAGACCCAGTACTTC. The encoded protein is CASSGRTGGLETQYF. The complete variable domain, with remaining parts taken from reference TRBV5-1 and TRBJ2-5, reads KAGVTQTPRYLIKTRGQQVTLSCSPISGHRSVSWYQQTPGQGLQFLFEYFSETQRNKGNFPGRFSGRQFSNSRSEMNVSTLELGDSALYLCASSGRTGGLETQYFGPGTRLLVL.

The V call is TRBV6-5, the J call TRBJ2-3, with 10 bases fitting TRBD2. The CDR3 totals 16 residues. V shed 0 bases and J 11 bases; nucleotides not matched to a gene: 11. CDR1 and CDR2 (germline): MNHEY, SVGAGI. The CDR3 region has the DNA TGTGCCAGCAGTTACTCGAGCAGCGGGGGGGCCTTGAAGCAGTATTTT. Its translation: CASSYSSSGGALKQYF.

This clonotype was seen at least ten times. Here the CDR3 DNA reads TGCAGTGCTAGTCTCCAGGCCCGGGCCCAGTACTTC. This encodes CSASLQARAQYF. This sequence joins TRBV20-1 and TRBJ2-5; D not resolved. This CDR3 has 12 residues. CDR1 and CDR2 (germline): DFQATT, SNEGSKA (reference sequence). With 3 bases removed from V and 9 bases from J, the gap between germline ends came to 14 bases.

This rearrangement joins TRBV27 to TRBJ2-3; D remains ambiguous. From germline, CDR1 is MNHEY and CDR2 SMNVEV (reference sequence). V was pared by 4 bases and J by 1 base, with 15 bases between. The CDR3 sequence is 16 residues long. In nucleotides, the CDR3 is TGTGCCAGCAGTTATACTAACCCCCGTGGCACAGATACGCAGTATTTT. It codes for CASSYTNPRGTDTQYF.

This clonotype was recorded many times. The chain combines TRBV29-1 with TRBJ2-1; TRBD1 or TRBD2 may be the D gene (5 bases each). The CDR3 loop spans 13 amino acids. CDR1 is SQVTM, CDR2 ANQGSEA, per germline. V was shortened by 4 bases and J by 0 bases, with 7 bases between the two germline ends. The CDR3 DNA sequence: TGCAGCGTTGGGGGGAGCTCCTACAATGAGCAGTTCTTC. Amino acids: CSVGGSSYNEQFF.

This clonotype turned up a few times. The V gene is TRBV2, the J gene TRBJ1-1; 8 bases map to TRBD1. V lost 2 bases and J lost 0; bases outside the gene matches: 8. This CDR3 comprises 17 residues. Germline V lookup: CDR1 SNHLY, CDR2 FYNNEI. In nucleotides, the CDR3 is TGTGCCAGCAGTGAACACCCCGGACAGGGATTGAACACTGAAGCTTTCTTT. The encoded protein is CASSEHPGQGLNTEAFF.

This clonotype showed up many times. This sequence joins TRBV29-1 and TRBJ2-7; no reliable D call. The CDR3 consists of 13 residues. V was pared by 1 base and J by 4 bases, with 11 bases between. Per the germline V gene, CDR1 is SQVTM and CDR2 is ANQGSEA. CDR3 residues: CSVEGLGGYEQYF. CDR3 coding DNA: TGCAGCGTTGAAGGCTTGGGTGGGTACGAGCAGTACTTC.

This clonotype was detected a few times. The chain employs TRBV27 and TRBJ2-6; TRBD1 matches 11 bases. The CDR3 is made up of 18 amino acids. Germline V gives CDR1 MNHEY, CDR2 SMNVEV (reference sequence). Trimming removed 3 bases from V and 2 bases from J; junction bases left unmatched: 6. The CDR3 is CASSLVGQGVAGANVLTF. Written as DNA, the CDR3 is TGTGCCAGCAGTTTGGTGGGACAGGGGGTGGCTGGGGCCAACGTCCTGACTTTC.

The chain has TRBV7-7 and TRBJ2-5; 7 bases map to TRBD2. Germline V gene data show CDR1 as SSHAT and CDR2 as FNYEAQ (reference sequence). CDR3 length: 13 residues. The CDR3 DNA follows: TGTGCTTCCAGCGGGATGTACCAAGAGACCCAGTACTTC. It is translated as CASSGMYQETQYF.

The J gene is TRBJ2-4, the V gene TRBV28; TRBD2 might be the D (6 bases). The germline V gene has CDR1 MDHEN and CDR2 SYDVKM. V lost 6 bases, J lost 15 bases, and 18 bases lay in between. CDR3 size: 12 residues. Here the CDR3 reads CASSNPGTDWYF. CDR3 DNA: TGTGCCAGCAGCAACCCCGGGACTGACTGGTACTTC.

This clonotype appeared a few times. The chain employs TRBV3-1 and TRBJ1-2; D not certain. This CDR3 has 14 amino acids. CDR1 is LGHDT, CDR2 YNNKEL, per germline (reference sequence). With 3 bases removed from V and 0 bases from J, the gap between germline ends came to 8 bases. The CDR3 bases are TGTGCCAGCAGCCACAAAGGGACTAACTATGGCTACACCTTC. Protein product: CASSHKGTNYGYTF.

The CDR3, as DNA: TGTGCCAGCAGTTTATACCGGGACAGGGGCACAGATACGCAGTATTTT. Translation: CASSLYRDRGTDTQYF. The chain employs TRBV27 and TRBJ2-3; 9 bases map to TRBD1. This CDR3 comprises 16 residues. Trimming at V came to 1 base and at J to 1 base, leaving 3 bases not matched to a gene. CDR1 is MNHEY and CDR2 is SMNVEV in the germline V gene (reference sequence).

This clonotype was counted a few times. V gene TRBV29-1 combines with J gene TRBJ2-7; 9 nucleotides line up with TRBD1. V lost 6 bases, J lost 3 bases, and 9 bases stayed unmatched. Germline V gene data show CDR1 as SQVTM and CDR2 as ANQGSEA. The CDR3 spans 14 residues. CDR3 DNA sequence: TGCAGCGTGGGTAGACAGGGGGTGGTCTACGAGCAGTACTTC. It is translated as CSVGRQGVVYEQYF.

The chain links TRBV5-1 to TRBJ1-1, with TRBD1 as a possible D gene (6 bases). CDR3 size: 16 residues. The germline gives CDR1 SGHRS, CDR2 YFSETQ. Trimming pared 0 bases from V and 4 bases from J, leaving 16 bases between. The CDR3 nucleotides are TGCGCCAGCAGCTTGGGGACATCAGGGGTACGCACTGAAGCTTTCTTT. This sequence encodes CASSLGTSGVRTEAFF.

A few counts support this clonotype. The chain recombines TRBV6-1 with TRBJ2-3; TRBD2 aligns across 8 bases. The germline CDR1 and CDR2 sequences are MNHNS and SASEGT. This CDR3 is 16 amino acids long. Trimming cost V 5 bases and J 5 bases; bases outside gene matches: 12. CDR3 region: CASSTISGGQVDTQYF. CDR3 nucleotides: TGTGCCAGCAGTACCATTTCGGGAGGGCAGGTAGATACGCAGTATTTT.

The chain employs TRBV13 and TRBJ2-1, with TRBD2 matching 8 bases. The J segment lost 4 bases and the V segment lost 4 bases, leaving 6 bases of the junction unmatched. CDR1 PRHDT and CDR2 FYEKMQ come from the germline V gene (reference sequence). The CDR3 extends over 15 amino acids. The CDR3: CASSSSGRPYNEQFF. CDR3 bases: TGTGCCAGCAGCTCGAGCGGGAGACCTTACAATGAGCAGTTCTTC.

The chain uses TRBV20-1 and TRBJ1-1, with 7 nucleotides matching TRBD1. The CDR3 length is 14 residues. Per germline, CDR1 DFQATT and CDR2 SNEGSKA (reference sequence). The CDR3 region is CRPGIRQGNTEAFF. In nucleotides, the CDR3 is TGCAGGCCAGGGATCCGACAGGGTAACACTGAAGCTTTCTTT.

This clonotype was observed a handful of times. The chain has TRBV18 and TRBJ2-1; D tentatively fits TRBD1 or TRBD2 (5 bases each). The germline gives CDR1 KGHSH, CDR2 LQKENI. V gave up 2 bases and J gave up 10 bases, with 21 bases separating them. The CDR3 runs to 16 residues. This chain's CDR3 is CASSPGIQGDKTEQFF. The DNA of the CDR3 is TGTGCCAGCTCACCAGGGATCCAGGGAGACAAAACCGAGCAGTTCTTC.

This clonotype occurred a few times. This chain's CDR3 is CASSRMRTGTGETQYF. The CDR3 DNA is TGTGCCAGCAGCCGCATGCGGACAGGGACAGGGGAGACCCAGTACTTC. The V call is TRBV12-3 or TRBV12-4, the J call TRBJ2-5; 9 bases match TRBD1. CDR3 length: 16 amino acids. The V segment lost 6 bases and the J segment 5 bases; nucleotides outside the gene matches: 13.

The table lists this clonotype with a few counts. The CDR3 coding sequence is TGCAGTGCTGGACCCGGGACAGGGGTATCCTACGAGCAGTACGTC. Translating it yields CSAGPGTGVSYEQYV. The chain is built from TRBV20-1 and TRBJ2-7; 10 bases fit TRBD1. J lost 1 base, V lost 5 bases, and 8 bases had no gene match. This CDR3 has 15 residues. Germline CDR1 is DFQATT and CDR2 is SNEGSKA (reference sequence).

This clonotype was observed a handful of times. The V call is TRBV20-1, the J call TRBJ2-3, with D perhaps matching TRBD2 (6 bases). The CDR3 runs to 14 residues. V was clipped by 1 base and J by 5 bases, with 13 bases between them. Germline CDR1 is DFQATT and CDR2 is SNEGSKA (reference sequence). DNA for the CDR3: TGCAGTGCTAGAGTAGGAGGGAGCGGAGATACGCAGTATTTT. This codes for CSARVGGSGDTQYF.

This clonotype has ten or more counts. The genes are TRBV6-5 and TRBJ2-7; D may be TRBD1 (5 bases). V dropped 0 bases and J dropped 5 bases, with 14 bases sitting between them. Germline CDR1 reads MNHEY; CDR2 reads SVGAGI. This CDR3 spans 15 amino acids. The CDR3 loop reads CASSYSSRATNEQYF. The CDR3, as DNA: TGTGCCAGCAGTTACTCGTCCAGGGCAACTAACGAGCAGTACTTC.

V gene TRBV29-1 combines with J gene TRBJ1-1; 7 bases fit TRBD1. There are 13 residues in the CDR3. CDR1 is SQVTM and CDR2 is ANQGSEA in the germline V gene. The J segment lost 1 base and the V segment lost 3 bases, leaving 2 bases of the junction unmatched. The CDR3 coding sequence is TGCAGCGTTGAGGAGGGGGCGAACACTGAAGCTTTCTTT. Amino acid sequence: CSVEEGANTEAFF.

This chain connects TRBV12-3 or TRBV12-4 to TRBJ2-7; no reliable D call. The V end lost 8 bases, the J end lost 0 bases, and 11 bases lay between the germline ends. The CDR3 is 13 residues long. The CDR3 here is CASRDLSSYEQYF. DNA for the CDR3: TGTGCCAGCCGAGATCTTAGCTCCTACGAGCAGTACTTC.

This clonotype was seen at least ten times. The rearrangement uses TRBV20-1 and TRBJ2-3; 8 nucleotides line up with TRBD1. The V gene's germline CDR1 is DFQATT and CDR2 SNEGSKA (reference sequence). CDR3 length: 15 residues. Trimming at V came to 7 bases and at J to 4 bases, leaving 13 bases not matched to a gene. The DNA for the CDR3 is TGCAGTGTCACGGGTGGGACAGGCCCCCCAGATACGCAGTATTTT. It codes for CSVTGGTGPPDTQYF.